The present TCR beta chain was sequenced within a study of blood T cells in healthy people across ages. For the second PCR, which ran for about 7 to 11 cycles, a sample-barcoded 5' primer and a J-beta primer mix were used. TCRdb used MiXCR to reprocess the 5' RACE reads, holding one entry per CDR3 protein. The sample has over 600,000 distinct CDR3 sequences, 20% to 25% seen once. This CDR3 comprises 16 residues. V was shortened by 5 bases and J by 0 bases, with 16 bases between the two germline ends. Germline-derived CDR1 and CDR2 are SEHNR and FQNEAQ (reference sequence). Only a few counts were recorded for this clonotype.

The TCR comes from a man between 65 and 85 years old in good health. The chain combines TRBV7-9 with TRBJ1-1; D is possibly TRBD1 (6 bases). Sequencing input: blood. The CDR3 nucleotides are TGTGCCAGCAGCCCCGGACAGAGTGCTATGAACACTGAAGCTTTCTTT. This encodes CASSPGQSAMNTEAFF.